The 29 T cell receptor beta chains reported below all come from one sample, sequenced in a study of shared clonotypes between healthy human individuals (dated by TCRdb to about 2020). Library preparation employed the immunoSEQ multiplex PCR assay. The immuneACCESS repertoire file appears here via TCRdb, limited to in-frame rearrangements. These files lack a portion of the clones; in checked studies, under half of the deficit traces to unresolved V genes, and the cause of the others is not known. This sample is represented by approximately 1.9 million clones; 90% to 95% of them were singletons. 1.5% to 2% of the sample is held by the ten biggest clonotypes. CD8 naive samples were CD45RO-negative cells positively selected for CCR7, giving a CD45RA+CCR7+ population that excluded TemRA cells. The sample comprised naive CD8+ T cells from PBMCs. The cell subset or site tag for this specimen amounts to: CD45RA+CCR7+. The receptors come from a man in his late teens or twenties in good health. Some clones in this sample may be carry-over from other donors' samples.

This clone has just one count. An end of the junction differs from the germline gene, which may be a read error. The sample contains more than one DNA sequence encoding this CDR3. The rearrangement joins TRBV5-8 to TRBJ1-5; the match to TRBD1 covers 8 bases. Germline CDR1 is SGHTS and CDR2 is YDEGEE. The CDR3 totals 15 residues. The CDR3 loop reads CASSGGQVSNQPQHF. The CDR3 bases are TGTGCTAGCAGCGGGGGACAGGTTAGCAATCAGCCCCAGCATTTT.

This clone has a single count. The V call is TRBV19, the J call TRBJ2-3, with D unclear. Looked up from germline, CDR1 is LNHDA and CDR2 is SQIVND (reference sequence). The CDR3 is made up of 11 amino acids. The V gene lost 3 bases and the J gene lost 11 bases, with 9 bases spanning the gap. The CDR3 region is CASSILGEQYF. The DNA for the CDR3 is TGTGCCAGTAGTATCCTGGGCGAGCAGTATTTT.

The chain employs TRBV9 and TRBJ2-1; the match to TRBD2 covers 10 bases. Germline-derived CDR1 and CDR2 are SGDLS and YYNGEE. The length of the CDR3 is 16 residues. V shed 3 bases and J 6 bases; nucleotides not matched to a gene: 9. In DNA, the CDR3 is TGTGCCAGCAGCGGACCCGAAGCGGGAGGGGGCAATGAGCAGTTCTTC. As protein: CASSGPEAGGGNEQFF.

The chain links TRBV15 to TRBJ1-2, with a tentative D call TRBD1 (5 bases). The germline V gene has CDR1 LNHNV and CDR2 YYDKDF (reference sequence). The CDR3 totals 16 residues. V lost 5 bases, J lost 1 base, and 17 bases lay in between. Here the CDR3 DNA reads TGTGCCACCAGCCCCAACCGAGGGGCGATTAACTATGGCTACACCTTC. Translated, it gives CATSPNRGAINYGYTF.

The chain employs TRBV5-1 and TRBJ2-5, with D perhaps TRBD2 (5 bases). Germline assignment: CDR1 SGHRS and CDR2 YFSETQ. Between the trimmed V and J ends, which lost 0 bases and 5 bases, there was a span of 17 bases. The CDR3 length is 16 residues. The CDR3, as DNA: TGCGCCAGCAGCTTGGAGGGCGGGTTTTATGACGAGACCCAGTACTTC. Its protein is CASSLEGGFYDETQYF.

This chain joins TRBV7-8 and TRBJ1-1; D remains ambiguous. CDR1 is SGHVS, CDR2 FQNEAQ, per germline. This CDR3 spans 15 amino acids. With 1 base removed from V and 7 bases from J, the gap between germline ends came to 16 bases. The CDR3 here is CASSLEGSGWNEAFF. In DNA, the CDR3 is TGTGCCAGCAGCTTAGAGGGCAGCGGATGGAATGAAGCTTTCTTT.

This clone was found a few times. This chain joins TRBV2 and TRBJ1-2; 9 bases match TRBD1. The CDR3 loop spans 15 amino acids. The V and J ends lost 1 base and 8 bases, in that order; junction bases with no gene match: 8. CDR1 and CDR2 (germline): SNHLY, FYNNEI. The CDR3 DNA sequence: TGTGCCAGCAGTGAAGTATCCCGGGACAGGGTCGGCTACACCTTC. Translated: CASSEVSRDRVGYTF.

The rearrangement joins TRBV7-9 to TRBJ1-3; no definite D call. Trimming removed 5 bases at V and 3 bases at J, with 8 bases between. CDR1 is SEHNR, CDR2 FQNEAQ, per germline (reference sequence). This CDR3 has 13 residues. The CDR3 DNA follows: TGTGCCAGCAGCGACTTTTTTGGAAACACCATATATTTT. Translating gives CASSDFFGNTIYF.

This rearrangement joins TRBV6-1 to TRBJ2-3; D uncertain. The CDR3 has 16 amino acids. CDR1 is MNHNS, CDR2 SASEGT, per germline. The V end lost 4 bases, the J end lost 0 bases, and 14 bases lay between the germline ends. The CDR3 loop is CASSVKGLTSTDTQYF. Here the CDR3 DNA reads TGTGCCAGCAGTGTAAAAGGTCTCACCAGCACAGATACGCAGTATTTT.

This clone was counted once. The sample carries other DNA sequences with the same CDR3. The chain uses TRBV4-3 and TRBJ2-7, with 11 bases matching TRBD1. The germline CDR1 and CDR2 sequences are LGHNA and YSLEER. The CDR3 covers 14 residues. V dropped 6 bases and J dropped 3; count of bases not matched to a gene: 4. This chain's CDR3 is CASSPGTGGYEQYF. As DNA, the CDR3 is TGCGCCAGCAGTCCCGGGACAGGGGGCTACGAGCAGTACTTC.

This sequence joins TRBV5-4 and TRBJ1-4; 7 nucleotides match TRBD1. Losses at the gene ends were 4 bases for V and 7 bases for J; bases not matched to a gene: 10. Germline V CDR1 and CDR2: SGHNT, YYREEE (reference sequence). The CDR3 consists of 15 residues. CDR3 amino acids: CASSPGTASGEKLFF. The CDR3 DNA reads as TGTGCCAGCAGCCCCGGGACAGCATCGGGTGAAAAACTGTTTTTT. The entire variable domain, with the rest obtained from reference TRBV5-4 and TRBJ1-4, is as follows: ETGVTQSPTHLIKTRGQQVTLRCSSQSGHNTVSWYQQALGQGPQFIFQYYREEENGRGNFPPRFSGLQFPNYSSELNVNALELDDSALYLCASSPGTASGEKLFFGSGTQLSVL.

In DNA form, the CDR3 reads TGTGCCAGCAGCCCGGGGGGACTAGCGGGATTTTACGAGCAGTACTTC. Translated: CASSPGGLAGFYEQYF. The chain uses TRBV13 and TRBJ2-7; TRBD2 matches at 13 bases. CDR1 and CDR2 from the germline V gene are PRHDT and FYEKMQ (reference sequence). Trimming cost V 5 bases and J 4 bases; bases outside gene matches: 8. This CDR3 contains 16 residues.

This chain uses TRBV6-4 with TRBJ2-1, with 10 bases lining up with TRBD2. The germline V gene encodes CDR1 MRHNA and CDR2 SNTAGT. The CDR3 is 14 residues long. V trimming: 4 bases; J trimming: 8 bases; junction bases outside the gene matches: 5. CDR3 sequence (DNA): TGTGCCAGCAGTGTGAGCGGGAGGGCCTATGAGCAGTTCTTC. Its translation is CASSVSGRAYEQFF.

DNA of the CDR3: TGTGCCACCAGCAGAGAGTCTTTCCCCGTTAACGGAGGCTACACCTTC. Its translation: CATSRESFPVNGGYTF. The chain carries TRBV15 and TRBJ1-2; D gene unclear. The CDR3 consists of 16 residues. V lost 0 bases to trimming and J lost 8 bases, with 19 bases between them. From germline, CDR1 is LNHNV and CDR2 YYDKDF (reference sequence).

V and J are TRBV2 and TRBJ1-2; TRBD1 agrees at 8 bases. This CDR3 contains 16 residues. Losses at the gene ends were 2 bases for V and 4 bases for J; bases not matched to a gene: 9. The germline gives CDR1 SNHLY, CDR2 FYNNEI. CDR3 amino acids: CASSESPTGASYGYTF. CDR3 bases: TGTGCCAGCAGTGAATCCCCGACAGGGGCAAGCTATGGCTACACCTTC.

This clone was seen just once. The chain combines TRBV28 with TRBJ2-2; 8 bases are a match to TRBD1. V trimming: 3 bases; J trimming: 0 bases; junction bases outside the gene matches: 12. Germline CDR1 and CDR2: MDHEN and SYDVKM. This CDR3 has 19 residues. CDR3 sequence reads: CASSLSRTGLITNTGELFF. DNA of the CDR3: TGTGCCAGCAGTTTGTCGCGGACAGGGCTAATAACGAACACCGGGGAGCTGTTTTTT.

CDR3 sequence: CASSITQGHTEAFF. The CDR3 DNA sequence: TGTGCCAGTAGTATAACCCAGGGGCACACTGAAGCTTTCTTT. The chain recombines TRBV19 with TRBJ1-1; TRBD1 is a possible D gene (6 bases). CDR3 length: 14 residues. Germline CDR1 and CDR2: LNHDA and SQIVND (reference sequence). The V and J ends lost 2 bases and 3 bases respectively, with 10 bases between them.

The J gene is TRBJ2-5, the V gene TRBV5-6, with D uncertain. V was trimmed by 4 bases and J by 0 bases, leaving 7 bases between them. The CDR3 loop spans 13 amino acids. CDR1 SGHDT and CDR2 YYEEEE come from the germline V gene. CDR3 sequence: CASSPRDQETQYF. The CDR3 DNA reads as TGTGCCAGCAGCCCGCGCGACCAAGAGACCCAGTACTTC.

The rearrangement links TRBV27 to TRBJ2-7, with D perhaps matching TRBD2 (6 bases). CDR1 is MNHEY, CDR2 SMNVEV, per germline (reference sequence). The CDR3 length is 16 residues. V was clipped by 0 bases and J by 3 bases, with 15 bases between them. DNA of the CDR3: TGTGCCAGCAGTTTATCGTCCGGGACTCGAGTCTACGAGCAGTACTTC. This translates into CASSLSSGTRVYEQYF.

The chain carries TRBV28 and TRBJ2-1; 8 bases agree with TRBD2. The CDR3 extends over 17 amino acids. Losses at the gene ends were 4 bases for V and 0 bases for J; bases not matched to a gene: 8. The germline V gene has CDR1 MDHEN and CDR2 SYDVKM. CDR3 sequence (DNA): TGTGCCAGCAGTTCCCGGGGGGGACCGAGCTCCTACAATGAGCAGTTCTTC. Translating it yields CASSSRGGPSSYNEQFF.

The CDR3 bases are TGTGCCAGCCGAGGGGTTGGCGGGGAGCTGTTTTTT. Its translation: CASRGVGGELFF. The J gene is TRBJ2-2, the V gene TRBV9, with D perhaps matching TRBD1 or TRBD2 (5 bases each). V gave up 7 bases and J gave up 7 bases, with 11 bases separating them. Germline-derived CDR1 and CDR2 are SGDLS and YYNGEE. This CDR3 is built from 12 residues.

This chain joins TRBV27 and TRBJ2-2; D gene uncertain. CDR3 length equals 14 residues. Germline V gene data show CDR1 as MNHEY and CDR2 as SMNVEV (reference sequence). V lost 5 bases to trimming and J lost 5 bases, with 12 bases between them. The CDR3 nucleotides are TGTGCCAGCAGTCCATATAGGTTAACCGGGGAGCTGTTTTTT. Translating gives CASSPYRLTGELFF.

V usage is TRBV28 and J usage is TRBJ2-3; D not certain. This CDR3 spans 15 amino acids. The ends were cut back, 7 bases at V and 2 bases at J, with 16 bases in the middle. Looked up from germline, CDR1 is MDHEN and CDR2 is SYDVKM. Written as DNA, the CDR3 is TGTGCCAGCATCAGCACGGCGATTATCACAGATACGCAGTATTTT. This encodes CASISTAIITDTQYF.

The V call is TRBV29-1, the J call TRBJ2-1; a weak D match, TRBD2 (6 bases). The germline V gene has CDR1 SQVTM and CDR2 ANQGSEA. Trimming cost V 7 bases and J 3 bases, with 16 bases left between them. The CDR3 totals 14 residues. CDR3 loop: CSATPGLVYNEQFF. CDR3 DNA: TGCAGCGCAACGCCGGGACTCGTCTACAATGAGCAGTTCTTC.

The rearrangement uses TRBV9 and TRBJ2-1; D tentatively reads TRBD1 or TRBD2 (6 bases each). This CDR3 has 16 amino acids. The germline V and J ends were trimmed by 1 base and 8 bases, with 19 bases remaining between them. CDR1 SGDLS and CDR2 YYNGEE come from the germline V gene. This chain's CDR3 is CASSVTPGARGDEQFF. The CDR3 DNA reads TGTGCCAGCAGCGTAACCCCGGGGGCGAGGGGCGATGAGCAGTTCTTC.

Only one count was recorded for this clone. This rearrangement joins TRBV28 to TRBJ1-2, with D possibly being TRBD1 (6 bases). CDR3 length: 15 amino acids. Germline V gives CDR1 MDHEN, CDR2 SYDVKM. V was trimmed by 6 bases and J by 1 base, leaving 15 bases between them. This CDR3 reads CASSIQGGLNYGYTF. As DNA, the CDR3 is TGTGCCAGCAGCATACAGGGAGGCCTTAACTATGGCTACACCTTC.

V gene TRBV7-9 combines with J gene TRBJ1-3; unclear D gene. V was cut by 4 bases and J by 7 bases, with 17 bases left in between. The CDR3 length is 15 residues. Germline CDR1 is SEHNR and CDR2 is FQNEAQ (reference sequence). The chain's CDR3 is CASSSRKNLENTIYF. CDR3 coding DNA: TGTGCCAGCAGCTCTAGAAAGAACCTGGAGAACACCATATATTTT.

This sequence joins TRBV27 and TRBJ2-2; D unresolved. The V gene lost 2 bases and the J gene lost 0 bases, with 7 bases spanning the gap. CDR3 length: 15 residues. Germline V CDR1 and CDR2: MNHEY, SMNVEV (reference sequence). The CDR3 bases are TGTGCCAGCAGTTTAGGTCCGGCGAACACCGGGGAGCTGTTTTTT. It yields the protein CASSLGPANTGELFF.

The chain has TRBV18 and TRBJ2-1, with a weak D call TRBD2 (10 bases). V lost 3 bases, J lost 9 bases, and 27 bases lay in between. Per the germline V gene, CDR1 is KGHSH and CDR2 is LQKENI. The CDR3 is made up of 18 amino acids. CDR3 residues: CASSPSRSGRGGQGEQFF. The DNA for the CDR3 is TGTGCCAGCTCACCCTCCCGAAGCGGGAGGGGGGGACAGGGTGAGCAGTTCTTC. Full variable domain (rest looked up from reference TRBV18 and TRBJ2-1): NAGVMQNPRHLVRRRGQEARLRCSPMKGHSHVYWYRQLPEEGLKFMVYLQKENIIDESGMPKERFSAEFPKEGPSILRIQQVVRGDSAAYFCASSPSRSGRGGQGEQFFGPGTRLTVL.